The 6 T cell receptor beta chains in this list originate from one sample, sequenced in a study of tumor-infiltrating lymphocytes in primary liver carcinoma. The researchers produced TCR beta cDNA from approximately 460 ng total RNA with a constant-region primer. Three nested multiplex PCR rounds of slightly modified ARM-PCR generated TCR beta libraries. The opening two PCR rounds, about 10 cycles each, paired TRBV1-TRBV30 forward primers with a C-beta reverse primer. TCRdb re-derived calls from the multiplex PCR reads in MiXCR, one entry per CDR3 protein. The sample lists about 310,000 distinct CDR3 sequences; about 62% were seen once. They got blood RNA out of unsorted whole blood and also pulled out germline DNA. The sample comprised peripheral blood. These receptors all stem from a man aged 35 to 55 with primary liver carcinoma and hepatitis B virus infection.

This clonotype was recorded at least ten times. The rearrangement uses TRBV6-6 and TRBJ2-7; D perhaps matches TRBD1 (5 bases). The germline V and J ends were trimmed by 6 bases and 2 bases, with 8 bases remaining between them. Germline-derived CDR1 and CDR2 are MNHNY and SVGAGI (reference sequence). The CDR3 length is 12 residues. The CDR3 nucleotides are TGTGCCAGCAGAGTCAGGGCCTACGAGCAGTACTTC. Encoded protein: CASRVRAYEQYF.

With respect to this clonotype: A clone one base away is much larger, so this may be a read error. Since the CDR3 does not end with the conserved phenylalanine or tryptophan, this likely comes from a read error. The rearrangement links TRBV10-3 to TRBJ2-4; D unresolved. The CDR3 covers 13 residues. Germline assignment: CDR1 ENHRY and CDR2 SYGVKD. The V gene lost 4 bases and the J gene lost 8 bases, with 12 bases spanning the gap. CDR3 in DNA: TGTGCCATCAGTGTTGGCCTAGGAGACATTCAGTACATC. The encoded protein is CAISVGLGDIQYI.

About this clonotype: Mismatch with germline at one junction end may stem from a read error. The chain joins TRBV12-3 or TRBV12-4 to TRBJ1-2; a possible D gene is TRBD1 (6 bases). This CDR3 region has 13 residues. The CDR3 loop reads CASSLQGGYDYTF. CDR3 sequence (DNA): TGTGCCAGCAGTCTACAGGGTGGCTATGACTACACCTTC.

To note about this clonotype: A much larger clone lies a single base off, so this may be a read error. The genes are TRBV12-3 or TRBV12-4 and TRBJ2-1; D not certain. This CDR3 contains 14 residues. Trimming removed 3 bases from V and 12 bases from J, with 18 bases in between. The DNA of the CDR3 is TGTGCCAGCAGTTTCGGCGGATACTTGGTTTCGCAGTTCTTC. It is translated as CASSFGGYLVSQFF.

This clonotype was recorded only once. A much larger clone differs from this one at a single base, so this may be a read error. This sequence joins TRBV4-2 and TRBJ2-1, with 7 bases aligning to TRBD2. With 1 base clipped from V and 7 bases from J, the junction kept 19 bases outside the gene matches. The CDR3 spans 19 residues. Germline CDR1 LGHNA, CDR2 YNFKEQ. The CDR3 nucleotides are TGTGCCAGCAGCCAAGCTGGGGGGGGTCCTAGCTGGAGCTTGAATGAGCAGTTCTTC. This translates into CASSQAGGGPSWSLNEQFF.

The V gene is TRBV9, the J gene TRBJ1-1; perhaps TRBD1 as D (6 bases). CDR1 and CDR2 (germline): SGDLS, YYNGEE. V gave up 0 bases and J gave up 2 bases, with 11 bases separating them. This CDR3 is 15 amino acids long. DNA of the CDR3: TGTGCCAGCAGCGTAGATGGACAGAGCAACACTGAAGCTTTCTTT. Translation gives CASSVDGQSNTEAFF.